This T cell receptor (beta chain) came from a study of blood T cell repertoires in COVID-19. Study at large: The United States, Italy and Spain were the sources of the acute and convalescent COVID-19 samples. The analysed material was cDNA or gDNA that came from T cells, B-cell-depleted T cells, or PBMCs.

The CDR3 extends over 16 amino acids. Unmatched junction bases numbered 5, after V lost 0 bases and J lost 2 bases. Germline CDR1 is LGHNT and CDR2 is FRNRAP. How the authors handled the data: Reference gene primer amplification in the assay estimated nucleated cell counts. Some clones are missing from TCRdb's copy, which holds only in-frame ones; the method was immunoSEQ multiplex PCR. Clone size and the V and J calls come from that table; the DNA yielded D and trimming. Counted here are around 120,000 clones, 65% to 85% occurring once; the ten biggest clones make up 1.9%. This clone was observed a single time.

The specimen was peripheral blood. The chain carries TRBV12-5 and TRBJ2-5; 8 bases align to TRBD2. The receptor comes from a man aged 65-85 years with acute or convalescent COVID-19. The DNA of the CDR3 is TGTGCTAGTGGTTTGGTAATTGGCGGGGGGCAAGAGACCCAGTACTTC. It yields the protein CASGLVIGGGQETQYF.